This T cell receptor beta chain was recorded in a study of T cell responses to AZD1222 COVID-19 vaccine. Sequencing used immunoSEQ multiplex PCR; TCRdb keeps in-frame clones, though not all of them. Here the sample spans about 140,000 clones, approximately 90% being singletons. The CDR3 loop spans 13 amino acids. Germline trimming cut 7 bases from V and 2 bases from J; bases unmatched to any gene: 2. The germline gives CDR1 SNHLY, CDR2 FYNNEI. Overall study findings and caveats: Vaccine-related CD4 TCRs covered spike, predominating at 160-218 and 743-854.

Points on this clone: Antigen specificity is unknown.

This receptor was identified in an adult in good health. The V call is TRBV2, the J call TRBJ2-1, with 7 bases that match TRBD2. Source: peripheral blood, taken on day 0 of AZD1222 vaccination. The DNA of the CDR3 is TGTGCCAGCAAGCGGGAAACCTACAATGAGCAGTTCTTC. Protein: CASKRETYNEQFF. Variable domain in full (rest from reference TRBV2 and TRBJ2-1): EPEVTQTPSHQVTQMGQEVILRCVPISNHLYFYWYRQILGQKVEFLVSFYNNEISEKSEIFDDQFSVERPDGSNFTLKIRSTKLEDSAMYFCASKRETYNEQFFGPGTRLTVL.